Included here is one T cell receptor (beta chain) sequence, with context. Its antigen is unknown. The CDR3 covers 14 residues. Trimming removed 6 bases from V and 2 bases from J, with 13 bases in between. Germline V lookup: CDR1 MGHRA, CDR2 YSYEKL. In the original analysis: A per-sample median of approximately 100,000 TCRs was observed, with a range of roughly 20,000 to 690,600. TCRdb passed the RACE reads through MiXCR, listing each CDR3 protein once. V and J calls and clone size were set by TCRdb, not the authors. The table lists about 120,000 distinct CDR3 sequences, roughly 13% of them singletons, with approximately 0.92% in the top ten. This sample stems from a study of human T cells and chemical hapten exposure. Broader study findings: The study found that DPC sensitization did not change TCRs above 1 in 1000 frequency. Donors had alopecia, so their immune response may differ from healthy people's.

Described time point: patch test 1, 2 weeks after DPC sensitization. Regarding treatment: therapeutic diphenylcyclopropenone sensitization with weekly scalp DPC. The donor pool consisted of alopecia patients aged 18 to 70 years, considered suitable for DPC. The genes are TRBV4-1 and TRBJ1-2, with TRBD1 as a possible D gene (5 bases). The specimen was whole blood, collected in connection with sensitization to the hapten diphenylcyclopropenone (DPC). The receptor's source is a man between 18 and 29 years old with alopecia areata. Some clones in this sample may be carry-over from other donors' samples. The CDR3 here is CASRQRDGNYGYTF. The CDR3 DNA reads as TGCGCCAGCAGACAACGGGACGGAAACTATGGCTACACCTTC.